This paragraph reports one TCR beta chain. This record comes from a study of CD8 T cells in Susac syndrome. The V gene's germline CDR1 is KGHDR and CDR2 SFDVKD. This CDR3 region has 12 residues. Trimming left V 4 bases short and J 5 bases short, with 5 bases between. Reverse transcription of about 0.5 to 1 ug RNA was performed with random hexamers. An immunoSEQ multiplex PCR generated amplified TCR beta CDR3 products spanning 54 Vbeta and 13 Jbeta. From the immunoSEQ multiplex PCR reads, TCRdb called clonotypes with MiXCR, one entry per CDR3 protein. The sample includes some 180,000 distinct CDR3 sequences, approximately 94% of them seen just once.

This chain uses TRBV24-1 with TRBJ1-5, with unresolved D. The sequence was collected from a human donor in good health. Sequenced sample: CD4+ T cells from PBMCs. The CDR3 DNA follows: TGTGCCACCAGTGACTCAGATCAGCCCCAGCATTTT. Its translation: CATSDSDQPQHF.